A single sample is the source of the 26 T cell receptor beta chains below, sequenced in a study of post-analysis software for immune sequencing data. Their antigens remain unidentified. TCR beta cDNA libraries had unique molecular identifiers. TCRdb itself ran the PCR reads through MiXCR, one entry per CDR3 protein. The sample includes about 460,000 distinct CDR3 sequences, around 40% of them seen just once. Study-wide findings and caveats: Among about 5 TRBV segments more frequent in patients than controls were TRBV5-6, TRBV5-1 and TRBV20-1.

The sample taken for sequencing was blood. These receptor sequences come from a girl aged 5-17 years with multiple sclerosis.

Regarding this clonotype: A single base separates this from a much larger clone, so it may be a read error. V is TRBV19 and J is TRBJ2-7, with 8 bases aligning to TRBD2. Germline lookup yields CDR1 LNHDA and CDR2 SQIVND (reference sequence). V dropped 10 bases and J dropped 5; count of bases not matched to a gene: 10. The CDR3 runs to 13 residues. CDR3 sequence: CANSLGLGNEQYF. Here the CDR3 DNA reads TGTGCCAATAGCCTGGGACTAGGAAACGAGCAGTACTTC. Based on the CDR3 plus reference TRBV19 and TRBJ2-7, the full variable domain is DGGITQSPKYLFRKEGQNVTLSCEQNLNHDAMYWYRQDPGQGLRLIYYSQIVNDFQKGDIAEGYSVSREKKESFPLTVTSAQKNPTAFYLCANSLGLGNEQYFGPGTRLTVT.

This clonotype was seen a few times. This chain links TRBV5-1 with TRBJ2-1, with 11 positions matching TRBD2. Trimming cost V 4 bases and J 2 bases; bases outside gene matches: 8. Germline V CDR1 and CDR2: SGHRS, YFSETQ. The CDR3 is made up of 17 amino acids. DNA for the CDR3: TGCGCCAGCAGCCTACCGACTAGCGGGGAAGCCTACAATGAGCAGTTCTTC. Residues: CASSLPTSGEAYNEQFF.

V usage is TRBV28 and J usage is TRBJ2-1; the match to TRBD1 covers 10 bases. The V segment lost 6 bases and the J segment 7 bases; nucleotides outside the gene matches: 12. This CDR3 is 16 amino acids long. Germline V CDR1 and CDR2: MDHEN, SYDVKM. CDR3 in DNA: TGTGCCAGCAGCCCCAGCCGGGACAGGGGACAGAATGAGCAGTTCTTC. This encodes CASSPSRDRGQNEQFF. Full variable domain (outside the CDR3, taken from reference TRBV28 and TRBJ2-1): DVKVTQSSRYLVKRTGEKVFLECVQDMDHENMFWYRQDPGLGLRLIYFSYDVKMKEKGDIPEGYSVSREKKERFSLILESASTNQTSMYLCASSPSRDRGQNEQFFGPGTRLTVL.

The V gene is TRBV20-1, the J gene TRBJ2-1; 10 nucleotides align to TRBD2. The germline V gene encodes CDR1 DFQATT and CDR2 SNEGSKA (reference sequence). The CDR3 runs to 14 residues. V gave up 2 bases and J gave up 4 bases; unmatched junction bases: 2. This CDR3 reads CSARLAGVYNEQFF. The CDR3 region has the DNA TGCAGTGCTAGACTAGCGGGAGTTTACAATGAGCAGTTCTTC.

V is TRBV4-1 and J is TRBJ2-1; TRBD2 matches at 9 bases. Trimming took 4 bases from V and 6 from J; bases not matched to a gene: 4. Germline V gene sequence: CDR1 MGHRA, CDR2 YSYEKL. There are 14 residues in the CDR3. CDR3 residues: CASSPTTSGNEQFF. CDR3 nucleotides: TGCGCCAGCAGCCCCACGACTAGCGGCAATGAGCAGTTCTTC.

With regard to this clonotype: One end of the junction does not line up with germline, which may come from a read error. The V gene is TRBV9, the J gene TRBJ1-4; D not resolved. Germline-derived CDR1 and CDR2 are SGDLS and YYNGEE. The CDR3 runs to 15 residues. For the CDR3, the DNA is TGTGCCAGCAGCCCCCTAGACCGAGGTAATGAAAAACGGTTTTTT. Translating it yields CASSPLDRGNEKRFF.

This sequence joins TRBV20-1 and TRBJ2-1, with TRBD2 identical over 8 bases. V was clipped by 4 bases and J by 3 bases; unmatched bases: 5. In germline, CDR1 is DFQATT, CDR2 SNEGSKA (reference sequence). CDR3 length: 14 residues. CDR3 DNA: TGCAGTGCTACCTCTAGCGGGTACTACAATGAGCAGTTCTTC. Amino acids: CSATSSGYYNEQFF.

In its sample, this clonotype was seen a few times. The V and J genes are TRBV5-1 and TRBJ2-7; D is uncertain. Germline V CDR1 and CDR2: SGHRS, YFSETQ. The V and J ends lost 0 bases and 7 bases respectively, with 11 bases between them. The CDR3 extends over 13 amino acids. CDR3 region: CASSLDVLGEQYF. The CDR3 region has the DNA TGCGCCAGCAGCTTGGATGTCCTAGGGGAGCAGTACTTC.

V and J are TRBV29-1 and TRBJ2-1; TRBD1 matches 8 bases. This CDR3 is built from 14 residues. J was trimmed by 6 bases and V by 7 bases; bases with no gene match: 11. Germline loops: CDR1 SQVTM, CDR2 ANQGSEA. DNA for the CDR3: TGCAGCGGATACGGGACAGGAGAGGTCAATGAGCAGTTCTTC. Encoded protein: CSGYGTGEVNEQFF.

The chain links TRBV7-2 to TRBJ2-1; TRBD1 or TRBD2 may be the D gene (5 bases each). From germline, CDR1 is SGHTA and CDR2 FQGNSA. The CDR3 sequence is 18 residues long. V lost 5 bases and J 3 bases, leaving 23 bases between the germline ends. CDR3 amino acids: CASSRLGTSGAYYNEQFF. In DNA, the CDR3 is TGTGCCAGCAGCCGATTGGGGACGAGCGGAGCATACTACAATGAGCAGTTCTTC. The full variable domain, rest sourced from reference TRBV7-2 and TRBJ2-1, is GAGVSQSPSNKVTEKGKDVELRCDPISGHTALYWYRQSLGQGLEFLIYFQGNSAPDKSGLPSDRFSAERTGGSVSTLTIQRTQQEDSAVYLCASSRLGTSGAYYNEQFFGPGTRLTVL.

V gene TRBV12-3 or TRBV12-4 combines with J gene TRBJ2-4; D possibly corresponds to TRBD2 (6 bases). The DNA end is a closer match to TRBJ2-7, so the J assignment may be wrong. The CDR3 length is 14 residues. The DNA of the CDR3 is TGTGCCAGCAGTAAGTCTAGCGTTCCCTACGAGCAGTACTTC. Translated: CASSKSSVPYEQYF.

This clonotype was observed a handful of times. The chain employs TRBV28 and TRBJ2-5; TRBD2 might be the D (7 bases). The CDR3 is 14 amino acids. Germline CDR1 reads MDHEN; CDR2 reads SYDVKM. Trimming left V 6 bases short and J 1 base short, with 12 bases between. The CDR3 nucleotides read TGTGCCAGCAGCCCGGGGGGCGGCCAAGAGACCCAGTACTTC. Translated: CASSPGGGQETQYF. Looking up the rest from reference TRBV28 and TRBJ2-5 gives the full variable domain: DVKVTQSSRYLVKRTGEKVFLECVQDMDHENMFWYRQDPGLGLRLIYFSYDVKMKEKGDIPEGYSVSREKKERFSLILESASTNQTSMYLCASSPGGGQETQYFGPGTRLLVL.

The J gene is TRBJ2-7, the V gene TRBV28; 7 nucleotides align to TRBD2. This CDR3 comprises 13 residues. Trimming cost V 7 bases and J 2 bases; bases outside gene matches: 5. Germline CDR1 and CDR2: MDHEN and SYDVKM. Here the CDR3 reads CASTTSVAYEQYF. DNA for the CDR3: TGTGCCAGCACCACTAGCGTCGCCTACGAGCAGTACTTC.

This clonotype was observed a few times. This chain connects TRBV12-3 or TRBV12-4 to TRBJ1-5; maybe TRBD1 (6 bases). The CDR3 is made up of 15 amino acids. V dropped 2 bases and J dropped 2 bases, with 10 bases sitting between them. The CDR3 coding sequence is TGTGCCAGCAGTTTAAGGGACATGGGCAATCAGCCCCAGCATTTT. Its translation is CASSLRDMGNQPQHF.

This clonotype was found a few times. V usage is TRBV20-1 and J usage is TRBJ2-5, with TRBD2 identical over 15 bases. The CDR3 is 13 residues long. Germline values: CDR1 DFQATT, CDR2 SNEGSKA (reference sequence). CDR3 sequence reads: CSGLAGGRETQYF. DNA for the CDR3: TGCAGCGGACTAGCGGGGGGGAGGGAGACCCAGTACTTC.

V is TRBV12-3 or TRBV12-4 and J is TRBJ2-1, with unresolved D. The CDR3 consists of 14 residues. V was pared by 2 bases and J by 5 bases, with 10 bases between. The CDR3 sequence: CASSLIQADNEQFF. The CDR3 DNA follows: TGTGCCAGCAGTTTAATTCAGGCCGACAATGAGCAGTTCTTC.

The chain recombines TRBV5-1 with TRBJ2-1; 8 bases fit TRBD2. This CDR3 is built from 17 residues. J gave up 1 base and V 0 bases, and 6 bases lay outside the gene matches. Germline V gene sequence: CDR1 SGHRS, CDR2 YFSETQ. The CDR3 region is CASSLEASGLSYNEQFF. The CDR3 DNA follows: TGCGCCAGCAGCTTGGAGGCTAGCGGGCTATCCTACAATGAGCAGTTCTTC.

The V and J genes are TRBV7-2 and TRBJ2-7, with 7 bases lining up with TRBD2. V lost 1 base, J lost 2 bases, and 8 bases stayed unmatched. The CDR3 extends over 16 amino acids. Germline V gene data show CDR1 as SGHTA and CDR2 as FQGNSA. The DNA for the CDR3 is TGTGCCAGCAGCTTAGGGACGGCTAGCGGTACCTACGAGCAGTACTTC. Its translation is CASSLGTASGTYEQYF.

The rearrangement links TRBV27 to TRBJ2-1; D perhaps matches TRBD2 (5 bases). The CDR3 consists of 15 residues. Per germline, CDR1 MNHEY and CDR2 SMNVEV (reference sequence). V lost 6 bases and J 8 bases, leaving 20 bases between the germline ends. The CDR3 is CASRTTRALDDEQFF. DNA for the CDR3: TGTGCCAGCAGAACTACTAGGGCATTGGACGATGAGCAGTTCTTC.

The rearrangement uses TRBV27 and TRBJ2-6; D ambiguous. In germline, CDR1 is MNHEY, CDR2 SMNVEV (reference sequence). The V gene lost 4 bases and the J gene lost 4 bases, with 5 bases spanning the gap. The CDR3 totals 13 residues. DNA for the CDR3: TGTGCCAGCAGTTATCCCGGGGCCAACGTCCTGACTTTC. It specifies CASSYPGANVLTF.

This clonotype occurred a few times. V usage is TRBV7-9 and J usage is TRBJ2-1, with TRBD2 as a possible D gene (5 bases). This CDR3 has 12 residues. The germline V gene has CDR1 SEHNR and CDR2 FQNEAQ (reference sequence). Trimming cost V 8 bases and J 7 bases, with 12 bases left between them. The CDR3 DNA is TGTGCCAGCTTTCCGGGAAGGAATGAGCAGTTCTTC. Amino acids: CASFPGRNEQFF.

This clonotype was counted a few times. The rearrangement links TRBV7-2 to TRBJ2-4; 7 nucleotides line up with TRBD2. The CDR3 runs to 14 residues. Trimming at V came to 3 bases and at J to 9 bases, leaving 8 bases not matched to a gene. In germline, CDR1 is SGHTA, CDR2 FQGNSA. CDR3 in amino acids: CASSLLGLEGIQYF. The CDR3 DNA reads TGTGCCAGCAGCTTGCTTGGACTAGAGGGCATTCAGTACTTC.

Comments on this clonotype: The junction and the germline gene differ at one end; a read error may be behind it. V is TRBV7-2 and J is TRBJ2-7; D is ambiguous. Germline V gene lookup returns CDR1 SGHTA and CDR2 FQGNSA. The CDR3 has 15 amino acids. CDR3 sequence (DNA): TGTGCCAGCAGCTTATTAGTCGCCCGGTCCTACGATCAGTACTTC. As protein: CASSLLVARSYDQYF.

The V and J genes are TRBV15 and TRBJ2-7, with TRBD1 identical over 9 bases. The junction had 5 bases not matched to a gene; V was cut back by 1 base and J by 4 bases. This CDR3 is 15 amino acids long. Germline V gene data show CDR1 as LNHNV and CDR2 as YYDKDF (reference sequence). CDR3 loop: CATSRAGTGTYEQYF. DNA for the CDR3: TGTGCCACCAGCAGAGCCGGGACAGGGACATACGAGCAGTACTTC.

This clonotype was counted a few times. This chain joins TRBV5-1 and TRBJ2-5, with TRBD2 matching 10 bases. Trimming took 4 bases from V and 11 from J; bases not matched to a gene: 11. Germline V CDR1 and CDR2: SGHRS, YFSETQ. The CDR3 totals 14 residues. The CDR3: CASSPSGSYNGQYF. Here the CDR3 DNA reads TGCGCCAGCAGCCCTAGCGGGAGCTACAATGGGCAGTACTTC.

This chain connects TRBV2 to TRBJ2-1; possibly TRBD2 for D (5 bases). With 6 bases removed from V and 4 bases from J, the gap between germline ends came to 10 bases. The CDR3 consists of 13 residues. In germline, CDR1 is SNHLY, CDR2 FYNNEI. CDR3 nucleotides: TGTGCCAGCAGCGTGGAGCGGTACAATGAGCAGTTCTTC. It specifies CASSVERYNEQFF.